These T cell receptor beta chains were read from a single sample in a study of T cells in Graves' hyperthyroidism and ophthalmopathy. TCRdb ran MiXCR on the multiplex PCR reads and lists one entry per CDR3 protein. The repertoire holds some 720,000 distinct CDR3 sequences, with 15% to 20% as singletons. The sequencing input was blood. These receptor sequences come from a man aged 18 to 30 with Graves' hyperthyroidism. The CDR3 runs from the conserved cysteine through the conserved F or W. Fields, in order: J gene, clone size, CDR3 length, D gene, V gene, CDR3 protein, CDR3 DNA. The D gene is left open where the match is weak. The size of a clone is reported for some rows only, either as once, few or many, or as a class for expanded clones.

>TRBJ1-4|NA|14|TRBD1|TRBV30
CAWRTGTGREKLFF
TGTGCCTGGAGGACAGGGACAGGCCGAGAAAAACTGTTTTTT
>TRBJ1-1|many|13|NA|TRBV20-1
CSATGFTNTEAFF
TGCAGTGCTACAGGGTTTACGAACACTGAAGCTTTCTTT
>TRBJ2-1|many|15|TRBD1|TRBV2
CARDDRGQGRGEQFF
TGTGCCAGAGACGACAGGGGGCAGGGTCGAGGTGAGCAGTTCTTC
>TRBJ1-1|many|18|NA|TRBV13
CASSAVADWTHVNTEAFF
TGTGCCAGCAGCGCCGTCGCGGATTGGACGCACGTGAACACTGAAGCTTTCTTT
>TRBJ2-1|NA|13|NA|TRBV5-1
CASSRSLGYEQFF
TGCGCCAGCAGCCGCTCCCTCGGGTATGAGCAGTTCTTC
>TRBJ1-5|NA|14|NA|TRBV28
CASSLWGLSQPQHF
TGTGCCAGCAGTTTGTGGGGTTTAAGTCAGCCCCAGCATTTT
>TRBJ2-7|few|15|NA|TRBV6-5
CASSYSMGGTYEQYF
TGTGCCAGCAGTTACTCGATGGGGGGAACCTACGAGCAGTACTTC
>TRBJ1-1|many|14|NA|TRBV2
CASIMGREGTEAFF
TGTGCCAGCATTATGGGGCGGGAGGGCACTGAAGCTTTCTTT
>TRBJ2-5|few|12|NA|TRBV29-1
CSVGGHQETQYF
TGCAGCGTAGGTGGGCACCAAGAGACCCAGTACTTC
>TRBJ2-1|many|14|NA|TRBV14
CASSQEVGYNEQFF
TGTGCCAGCAGCCAAGAGGTAGGATACAATGAGCAGTTCTTC